This T cell receptor beta chain appears in the sequencing data of a study of T cell changes during pregnancy in multiple sclerosis. Sequencing used immunoSEQ multiplex PCR; TCRdb keeps in-frame clones, though not all of them. Among fewer than 70,000 clones listed, about 90% were seen once. V lost 8 bases and J lost 6; bases outside the gene matches: 10. The CDR3 is 14 amino acids. Germline V lookup: CDR1 GTSNPN, CDR2 SVGIG (reference sequence). Sequencing was performed on peripheral blood, taken in the second trimester of pregnancy. This TCR was recovered from a female donor in good health, enrolled as a control in a pregnancy study. V is TRBV30 and J is TRBJ2-1, with TRBD1 identical over 10 bases. The chain's CDR3 is CARLTGGAINEQFF. DNA for the CDR3: TGTGCCCGTCTGACAGGGGGCGCGATCAATGAGCAGTTCTTC.